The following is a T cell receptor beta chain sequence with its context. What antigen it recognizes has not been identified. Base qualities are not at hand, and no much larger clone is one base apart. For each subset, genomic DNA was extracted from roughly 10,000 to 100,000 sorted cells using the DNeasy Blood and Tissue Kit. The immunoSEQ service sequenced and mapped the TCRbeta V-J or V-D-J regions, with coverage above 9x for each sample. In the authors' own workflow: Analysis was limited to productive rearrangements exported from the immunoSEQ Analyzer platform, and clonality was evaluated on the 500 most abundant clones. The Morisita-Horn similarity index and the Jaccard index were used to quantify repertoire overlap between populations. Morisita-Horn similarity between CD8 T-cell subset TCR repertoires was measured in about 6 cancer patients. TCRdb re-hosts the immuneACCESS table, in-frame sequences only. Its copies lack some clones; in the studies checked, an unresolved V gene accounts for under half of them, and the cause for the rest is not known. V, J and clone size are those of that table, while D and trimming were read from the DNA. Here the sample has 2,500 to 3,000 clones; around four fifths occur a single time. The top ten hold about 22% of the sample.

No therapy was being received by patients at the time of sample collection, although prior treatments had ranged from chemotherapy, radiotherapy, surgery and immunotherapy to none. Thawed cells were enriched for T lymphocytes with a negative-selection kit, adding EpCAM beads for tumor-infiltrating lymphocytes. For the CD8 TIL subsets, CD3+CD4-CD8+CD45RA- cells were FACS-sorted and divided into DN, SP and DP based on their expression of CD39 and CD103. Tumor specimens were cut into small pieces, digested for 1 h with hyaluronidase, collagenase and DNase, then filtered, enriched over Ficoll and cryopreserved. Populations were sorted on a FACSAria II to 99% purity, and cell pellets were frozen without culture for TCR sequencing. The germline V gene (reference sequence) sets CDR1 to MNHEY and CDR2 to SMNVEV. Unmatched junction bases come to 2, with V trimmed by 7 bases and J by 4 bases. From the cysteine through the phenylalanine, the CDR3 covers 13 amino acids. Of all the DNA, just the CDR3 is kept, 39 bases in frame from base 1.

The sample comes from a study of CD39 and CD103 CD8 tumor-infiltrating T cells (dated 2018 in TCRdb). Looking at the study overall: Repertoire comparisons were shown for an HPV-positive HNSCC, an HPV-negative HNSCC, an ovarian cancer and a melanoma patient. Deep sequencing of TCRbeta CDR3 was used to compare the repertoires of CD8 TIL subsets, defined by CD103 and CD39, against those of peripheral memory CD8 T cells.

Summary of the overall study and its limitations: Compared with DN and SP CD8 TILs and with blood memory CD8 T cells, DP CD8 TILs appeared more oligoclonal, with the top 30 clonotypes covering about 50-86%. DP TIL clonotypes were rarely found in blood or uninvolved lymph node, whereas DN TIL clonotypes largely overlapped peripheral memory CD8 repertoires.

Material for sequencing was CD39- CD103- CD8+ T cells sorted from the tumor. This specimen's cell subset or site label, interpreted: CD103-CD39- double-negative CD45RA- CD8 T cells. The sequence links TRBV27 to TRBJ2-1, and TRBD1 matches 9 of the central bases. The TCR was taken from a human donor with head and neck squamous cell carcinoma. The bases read TGTGCCAGCACTGGGACAGGGTACAATGAGCAGTTCTTC. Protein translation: CASTGTGYNEQFF.